The rows below give T cell receptor beta chains drawn from one sample of a study of CD8 T cells in ankylosing spondylitis. One entry per CDR3 protein, called by TCRdb with MiXCR from the 5' RACE reads. Of around 42,000 distinct CDR3 sequences listed, about 2.5% are singletons. Material: blood, either unsorted or a sorted T cell fraction (not recorded which). The source is a male donor with ankylosing spondylitis or in good health (not recorded which). CDR3s include the opening cysteine and the closing phenylalanine or tryptophan. Fields, in order: clone size, CDR3 length, V gene, D gene, J gene, CDR3 protein, CDR3 DNA. D genes are given only for firm matches. Some rows mark clone size as missing; the rest say once, few, many or name a class of expanded clone.

many	15	TRBV9	TRBD2	TRBJ2-3	CASSSASGITDTQYF	TGTGCCAGCAGCTCGGCTAGCGGGATCACAGATACGCAGTATTTT
many	14	TRBV9	TRBD2	TRBJ2-1	CASSPLAGAHEQFF	TGTGCCAGCAGCCCCCTAGCGGGAGCTCATGAGCAGTTCTTC
many	19	TRBV9	NA	TRBJ2-2	CASSVSLGTAQLNTGELFF	TGTGCCAGCAGCGTATCTCTGGGGACTGCTCAACTCAACACCGGGGAGCTGTTTTTT
many	15	TRBV9	TRBD2	TRBJ2-1	CASSATSGLTNEQFF	TGTGCCAGCAGCGCGACTAGCGGCCTTACCAATGAGCAGTTCTTC
many	16	TRBV9	TRBD2	TRBJ2-5	CASSPGLAGAQETQYF	TGTGCCAGCAGCCCCGGACTAGCGGGAGCTCAAGAGACCCAGTACTTC
many	15	TRBV9	NA	TRBJ1-1	CASSVDRGRSTEAFF	TGTGCCAGCAGCGTAGATAGGGGACGGTCCACTGAAGCTTTCTTT
many	14	TRBV9	TRBD1	TRBJ2-3	CASSPGQGTDTQYF	TGTGCCAGCAGCCCGGGACAGGGGACAGATACGCAGTATTTT
many	15	TRBV9	TRBD2	TRBJ2-7	CASSVGGRGTYEQYF	TGTGCCAGCAGCGTAGGCGGGAGGGGGACCTACGAGCAGTACTTC
few	16	TRBV9	NA	TRBJ2-1	CASSVGVPTGYNEQFF	TGTGCCAGCAGCGTAGGGGTACCCACGGGATACAATGAGCAGTTCTTC
many	16	TRBV9	TRBD2	TRBJ2-1	CASSVGGAGNYNEQFF	TGTGCCAGCAGCGTAGGGGGAGCGGGAAACTACAATGAGCAGTTCTTC
many	16	TRBV9	NA	TRBJ2-3	CASSVAGRVGTDTQYF	TGTGCCAGCAGCGTAGCGGGGCGGGTGGGCACAGATACGCAGTATTTT
NA	11	TRBV11-3	NA	TRBJ1-1	CASSLSTEAFF	TGTGCCAGCAGCTTATCTACTGAAGCTTTCTTT
many	18	TRBV9	TRBD2	TRBJ2-7	CASSAGTSGRAGRHEQYF	TGTGCCAGCAGCGCCGGGACTAGCGGGAGGGCGGGGAGACACGAGCAGTACTTC
NA	15	TRBV9	TRBD1	TRBJ1-5	CASSVTGGVNQPQHF	TGTGCCAGCAGCGTGACAGGGGGCGTGAATCAGCCCCAGCATTTT
many	13	TRBV9	TRBD1	TRBJ1-2	CASRKTGGVGYTF	TGTGCCAGCAGAAAGACAGGGGGCGTTGGCTACACCTTC
many	15	TRBV9	NA	TRBJ2-2	CASSVTGRNTGELFF	TGTGCCAGCAGCGTAACCGGGAGGAACACCGGGGAGCTGTTTTTT
many	14	TRBV9	TRBD2	TRBJ2-1	CASSVEGLRNEQFF	TGTGCCAGCAGCGTAGAGGGACTACGTAATGAGCAGTTCTTC
many	17	TRBV9	TRBD2	TRBJ2-1	CASSVATRLAGPNEQFF	TGTGCCAGCAGCGTAGCTACCCGACTAGCGGGGCCCAATGAGCAGTTCTTC
many	15	TRBV9	TRBD2	TRBJ2-5	CASGASSGSGETQYF	TGTGCCAGCGGGGCTAGTAGCGGGAGCGGTGAGACCCAGTACTTC
once	13	TRBV9	NA	TRBJ2-5	CASSRNQEETQYF	TGTGCCAGCAGCCGTAACCAAGAAGAGACCCAGTACTTC
many	15	TRBV9	NA	TRBJ2-7	CASSPGARLSYEQYF	TGTGCCAGCAGCCCCGGTGCGCGGCTCTCCTACGAGCAGTACTTC
many	16	TRBV9	TRBD2	TRBJ2-2	CASSPFGTSVTGELFF	TGTGCCAGCAGCCCCTTCGGGACTAGCGTTACCGGGGAGCTGTTTTTT
many	17	TRBV9	TRBD1	TRBJ1-1	CASSARPGTGLNTEAFF	TGTGCCAGCAGCGCGAGACCCGGGACAGGGCTGAACACTGAAGCTTTCTTT
many	13	TRBV9	TRBD2	TRBJ2-7	CASGVQGGDEQYF	TGTGCCTCCGGAGTCCAGGGAGGGGACGAGCAGTACTTC
many	15	TRBV9	NA	TRBJ2-1	CASSEAPQASNEQFF	TGTGCCAGCAGCGAGGCCCCCCAAGCCTCCAATGAGCAGTTCTTC
many	15	TRBV9	NA	TRBJ2-3	CASSVDHRETDTQYF	TGTGCCAGCAGCGTAGATCACAGGGAAACAGATACGCAGTATTTT
many	14	TRBV9	TRBD2	TRBJ2-7	CASSPTSEIYEQYF	TGTGCCAGCAGCCCAACTAGCGAGATCTACGAGCAGTACTTC
many	16	TRBV9	TRBD2	TRBJ2-1	CASSVAPSGLYNEQFF	TGTGCCAGCAGCGTAGCCCCTAGCGGTCTCTACAATGAGCAGTTCTTC
many	14	TRBV9	TRBD1	TRBJ2-5	CASSVDRGQETQYF	TGTGCCAGCAGCGTAGACAGGGGGCAGGAGACCCAGTACTTC
many	14	TRBV9	NA	TRBJ2-3	CASSLSLAGDTQYF	TGTGCCAGCAGCCTCTCCCTAGCTGGAGATACGCAGTATTTT
many	15	TRBV9	NA	TRBJ2-2	CASSLRTSNTGELFF	TGTGCCAGCAGCCTTCGGACTTCGAACACCGGGGAGCTGTTTTTT
many	15	TRBV9	NA	TRBJ2-3	CASSVGVSGTDTQYF	TGTGCCAGCAGCGTAGGGGTTAGCGGCACAGATACGCAGTATTTT
many	15	TRBV9	TRBD2	TRBJ2-1	CASSAAPGLDNEQFF	TGTGCCAGCAGCGCGGCCCCGGGACTAGACAATGAGCAGTTCTTC
many	16	TRBV9	NA	TRBJ1-2	CASRSTFGGYNYGYTF	TGTGCCAGCAGATCTACCTTCGGGGGCTACAACTATGGCTACACCTTC
many	15	TRBV9	TRBD1	TRBJ2-7	CASSVGQGPNSQQYF	TGTGCCAGCAGCGTAGGACAGGGGCCAAATTCTCAGCAGTACTTC
many	13	TRBV9	NA	TRBJ2-1	CASSVGLENEQFF	TGTGCCAGCAGCGTAGGACTAGAGAATGAGCAGTTCTTC
few	15	TRBV9	NA	TRBJ2-7	CASSVGLIGFDEQYF	TGTGCCAGCAGCGTAGGCCTCATCGGGTTCGACGAGCAGTACTTC
many	15	TRBV9	NA	TRBJ2-7	CASSLGGQVTYEQYF	TGTGCCAGCAGCCTGGGGGGGCAGGTTACCTACGAGCAGTACTTC
NA	16	TRBV9	NA	TRBJ2-2	CASSVGQAENTGELFF	TGTGCCAGCAGCGTAGGACAGGCGGAGAACACCGGGGAGCTGTTTTTT
many	16	TRBV9	TRBD2	TRBJ2-7	CASSVGPAGASYEQYF	TGTGCCAGCAGCGTAGGCCCAGCGGGAGCTTCCTACGAGCAGTACTTC
many	14	TRBV29-1	TRBD1	TRBJ1-3	CSDPGQGLGNTIYF	TGCAGCGATCCGGGACAGGGTCTGGGAAACACCATATATTTT
many	17	TRBV9	TRBD2	TRBJ2-3	CASSPRYGTSGTDTQYF	TGTGCCAGCAGCCCCAGGTATGGGACTAGCGGTACAGATACGCAGTATTTT
many	18	TRBV9	TRBD2	TRBJ2-7	CASSVGLAGLSSSYEQYF	TGTGCCAGCAGCGTGGGACTAGCGGGACTTTCGAGCTCCTACGAGCAGTACTTC
many	16	TRBV9	NA	TRBJ2-6	CASSVLGGYGANVLTF	TGTGCCAGCAGCGTCCTTGGGGGGTACGGGGCCAACGTCCTGACTTTC
many	17	TRBV9	NA	TRBJ2-7	CASSVDPGGVGSYEQYF	TGTGCCAGCAGCGTAGACCCCGGCGGAGTGGGCTCCTACGAGCAGTACTTC
many	15	TRBV9	TRBD1	TRBJ2-3	CASSVRDRGPDTQYF	TGTGCCAGCAGCGTACGGGACAGGGGGCCAGATACGCAGTATTTT
many	16	TRBV9	TRBD2	TRBJ2-2	CASSVEGGRRTGELFF	TGTGCCAGCAGCGTAGAGGGAGGGAGGCGGACCGGGGAGCTGTTTTTT
many	15	TRBV6-7	NA	TRBJ1-5	CASSYGTVPGQPQHF	TGTGCCAGCAGTTATGGGACTGTTCCAGGGCAGCCCCAGCATTTT
many	12	TRBV9	NA	TRBJ1-6	CASSVEIGPLHF	TGTGCCAGCAGCGTAGAAATTGGCCCCCTCCACTTT
many	16	TRBV9	NA	TRBJ2-2	CASSPRSGAETGELFF	TGTGCCAGCAGCCCGCGTTCGGGGGCGGAAACCGGGGAGCTGTTTTTT